Included here is one TCR beta chain sequence, with context. These data originate in a study of T-cell memory formation after mild COVID-19. Germline-derived CDR1 and CDR2 are SGHKS and YYEKEE (reference sequence). Trimming shortened V by 4 bases and J by 2 bases, and 14 bases separated the two germline ends. The CDR3 runs 15 residues. TCR alpha and TCR beta cDNA libraries carrying sample barcodes and UMIs came from 5'RACE with constant-segment primers. A single record per CDR3 protein comes from TCRdb applying MiXCR to the 5' RACE reads. The sample contains under 250,000 distinct CDR3 sequences, about 10% of which appear only once.

The chain uses TRBV5-5 and TRBJ2-3, with D hard to call. Sequenced: PBMCs or a T cell subset sorted from them (not recorded which). This receptor was taken from a man younger than 35 who had mild COVID-19 (a few samples of this study predate the infection). Cell type and time point are not known. The CDR3 spells CASSLSTGHTDTQYF. The CDR3, as DNA: TGTGCCAGCAGCCTATCCACCGGGCACACAGATACGCAGTATTTT.